This TCR beta chain was identified in a study of post-analysis software for immune sequencing data. The study's findings and limits: TRBV segments more frequent in patients than in controls numbered about 5 and included TRBV5-6, TRBV5-1 and TRBV20-1.

A few counts support this clonotype. Antigen unknown. V shed 9 bases and J shed 7 bases, with 15 bases lying between them. This CDR3 spans 12 amino acids. In germline, CDR1 is SGHTA, CDR2 FQGTGA. Carried by the TCR beta cDNA libraries were unique molecular identifiers. MiXCR, applied by TCRdb to the PCR reads, yields one record per CDR3 protein. Of under 200,000 distinct CDR3 sequences listed, 29% were seen once; the top ten hold 3.4%. This rearrangement joins TRBV7-3 to TRBJ1-2; tentatively, D is TRBD1 (5 bases). Input material: blood. This sequence originates from a girl between 2 and 17 years old with multiple sclerosis. CDR3 sequence: CASGGGSLGYTF. CDR3 sequence (DNA): TGTGCCAGTGGTGGGGGATCCCTTGGCTACACCTTC.